The sequence of this T cell receptor (beta chain) was determined in a study of PD-1 blockade in classical Hodgkin lymphoma. With no exception, relapse followed autologous stem cell transplantation in all patients, and brentuximab vedotin exposure varied. Classification of best responses gave complete response, partial response or progressive disease. Trimming took off 6 bases at V and 8 bases at J, with 10 bases between the two ends. Per the germline V gene, CDR1 is SEHNR and CDR2 is FQNEAQ (reference sequence). The CDR3 sequence is 12 residues long. Produced via immunoSEQ multiplex PCR; TCRdb's table is partial and in-frame only. Of approximately 98,000 clones detected, about 89% appear once; the ten largest clones hold 20%. As concerns this clone: The antigen remains undetermined.

General observations from the study: Lower baseline TCR diversity marked trial partial responders and progressors. Newly diagnosed patients were reported to exhibit reduced baseline TCR diversity relative to healthy donors.

The rearrangement uses TRBV7-9 and TRBJ1-4, with D unresolved. This clonotype was obtained from a human donor with classical Hodgkin lymphoma. The material was peripheral blood mononuclear cells (PBMCs), obtained before the second cycle of nivolumab. The CDR3 region has the DNA TGTGCCAGCAGAAGAGACGGAGAAAAACTGTTTTTT. Protein product: CASRRDGEKLFF.